The following is a T cell receptor (beta chain) sequence with its context. Original analysis: Quantification of nucleated cells was approximated via reference gene primer amplification. The data were produced by immunoSEQ multiplex PCR, yet TCRdb's version contains in-frame clones alone and is incomplete. Clone size and V and J calls were adopted from that table, with D and trimming inferred from the DNA. The sample lists about 150,000 clones, around nine tenths seen once, with about 1.2% in the top ten. The source of the sample is a study of blood T cell repertoires in COVID-19. Study overall: The study drew acute and convalescent COVID-19 samples from the United States, Italy and Spain. T cells, B-cell-depleted T cells, or PBMCs provided the cDNA or gDNA that served as material.

Clinical history as reported by participants underpinned cohort assignment. The germline V and J ends were trimmed by 6 bases and 0 bases, with 14 bases remaining between them. Germline V lookup: CDR1 MNHEY, CDR2 SVGAGI. The CDR3 covers 15 residues. This TCR was sampled from a woman aged 25 to 39 with acute COVID-19. Sequenced sample: PBMCs or T cells enriched from blood (not recorded which). The gene calls are TRBV6-5 and TRBJ1-1; D remains ambiguous. CDR3 loop: CASRKSTVLNTEAFF. DNA for the CDR3: TGTGCCAGCAGGAAATCTACAGTTTTGAACACTGAAGCTTTCTTT.